This T cell receptor beta chain was captured by sequencing in a study of blood T cells in healthy people across ages. Findings and caveats of the study: Aged donors had fewer naive CD4+ cells and lower diversity than long-lived donors.

Remarks on this clonotype: What it recognizes is unknown. At one of its ends the junction is not consistent with the germline gene, which may arise from a read error.

Each of the donors had approximately 10 milliliters of peripheral blood drawn into EDTA-treated Vacutainer tubes. A J-beta primer mix and a sample-barcoded 5' primer were used in a second PCR of roughly 6 to 11 cycles. TCRdb re-derived calls from the 5' RACE reads in MiXCR, one entry per CDR3 protein. The sample contains 1.5 million to 2 million distinct CDR3 sequences, roughly 49% of which appear only once. Sequencing input: blood. The receptor comes from a middle-aged woman in good health.

The CDR3 coding sequence is TGTGCCAACAGCTTATTAGGGGGAACGGACCAAGAGACCCAGTACTTC. Translated, it gives CANSLLGGTDQETQYF. The chain carries TRBV7-2 and TRBJ2-5, with a weak D call TRBD1 (6 bases). Germline V lookup: CDR1 SGHTA, CDR2 FQGNSA. CDR3 size: 16 residues.